This TCR beta chain emerged from a study of blood T cell repertoires in COVID-19. The V segment lost 2 bases and the J segment 7 bases; nucleotides outside the gene matches: 6. This CDR3 has 14 residues. Germline CDR1 and CDR2: MRHNA and SNTAGT. Authors' data handling: Quantification of nucleated cells was approximated via reference gene primer amplification. The repertoire was sequenced with immunoSEQ multiplex PCR; TCRdb's copy has only in-frame clones and lacks some. Clone size and the V and J calls come from that table; the DNA yielded D and trimming. The table lists hundreds of thousands of clones, around 90% of them singletons.

This sequence originates from a woman aged 45 to 65 who had recovered from COVID-19. The chain links TRBV6-4 to TRBJ1-2; 8 bases align to TRBD1. The sample consisted of peripheral blood. This CDR3 reads CASSDQPGGFGYTF. CDR3 coding DNA: TGTGCCAGCAGTGACCAACCAGGGGGCTTTGGCTACACCTTC.